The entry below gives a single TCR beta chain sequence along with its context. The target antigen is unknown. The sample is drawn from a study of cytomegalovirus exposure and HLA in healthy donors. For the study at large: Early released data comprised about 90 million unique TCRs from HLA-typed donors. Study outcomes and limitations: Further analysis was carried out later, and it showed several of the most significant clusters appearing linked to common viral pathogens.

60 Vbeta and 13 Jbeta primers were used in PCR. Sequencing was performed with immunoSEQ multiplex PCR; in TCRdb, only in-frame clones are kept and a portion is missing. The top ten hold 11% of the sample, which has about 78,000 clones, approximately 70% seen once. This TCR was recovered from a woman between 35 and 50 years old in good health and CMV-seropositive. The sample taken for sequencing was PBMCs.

CDR3: CASSLWTGARNEQFF. CDR3 nucleotide sequence: TGTGCCAGCAGCCTCTGGACAGGGGCTCGCAATGAGCAGTTCTTC. The chain combines TRBV5-8 with TRBJ2-1; 9 bases map to TRBD1. Germline V gene data show CDR1 as SGHTS and CDR2 as YDEGEE. The CDR3 length is 15 residues. With 4 bases clipped from V and 6 bases from J, the junction kept 8 bases outside the gene matches.